Each of the 29 T cell receptor beta chains below was sequenced from the same sample in a study of blood T cell repertoires in COVID-19. Using immunoSEQ multiplex PCR, the repertoire was profiled, and TCRdb retains in-frame clones only, with some absent. The sample holds tens of thousands of clones, about 90% seen once. Sequenced material: peripheral blood. All receptors derive from a woman in her forties or fifties in a cohort sampled during active COVID-19.

CDR3 amino acids: CASRFAQGAPQETQYF. DNA for the CDR3: TGTGCCAGCAGGTTTGCACAGGGGGCCCCACAAGAGACCCAGTACTTC. The genes are TRBV28 and TRBJ2-5; 9 positions match TRBD1. The J segment lost 2 bases and the V segment lost 6 bases, leaving 10 bases of the junction unmatched. The CDR3 spans 16 residues. The germline V gene has CDR1 MDHEN and CDR2 SYDVKM.

The chain couples TRBV28 to TRBJ1-5; 7 nucleotides align to TRBD1. V lost 4 bases to trimming and J lost 3 bases; unmatched junction nucleotides: 12. Germline-derived CDR1 and CDR2 are MDHEN and SYDVKM. This CDR3 has 17 residues. CDR3: CASSSLTGAGNNQPQHF. For the CDR3, the DNA is TGTGCCAGCAGTTCCTTAACAGGGGCAGGCAACAATCAGCCCCAGCATTTT.

This chain uses TRBV7-9 with TRBJ2-1; D not resolved. V gave up 1 base and J gave up 9 bases, with 4 bases separating them. This CDR3 has 11 amino acids. In germline, CDR1 is SEHNR, CDR2 FQNEAQ (reference sequence). In DNA form, the CDR3 reads TGTGCCAGCAGCTTAGACAGTGAGCAGTTCTTC. Its translation is CASSLDSEQFF.

The gene calls are TRBV7-3 and TRBJ2-3; D perhaps matches TRBD2 (6 bases). The germline V gene encodes CDR1 SGHTA and CDR2 FQGTGA. V lost 5 bases to trimming and J lost 4 bases, with 10 bases between them. This CDR3 has 13 amino acids. For the CDR3, the DNA is TGTGCCAGCAGCGCGAGACTAGCAGATACGCAGTATTTT. It translates to CASSARLADTQYF.

The V call is TRBV7-8, the J call TRBJ2-7; 7 bases agree with TRBD2. V gave up 2 bases and J gave up 3 bases; unmatched junction bases: 4. Looked up from germline, CDR1 is SGHVS and CDR2 is FQNEAQ. This CDR3 has 14 amino acids. The CDR3 region has the DNA TGTGCCAGCAGCTTAACTAGCGCGAGCTACGAGCAGTACTTC. As protein: CASSLTSASYEQYF.

This clone was detected ten times or more. The junction departs from germline at one end; a sequencing error may be responsible. The rearrangement joins TRBV19 to TRBJ1-1; D is possibly TRBD1 (6 bases). Germline loops: CDR1 LNHDA, CDR2 SQIVND (reference sequence). The CDR3 is 15 residues long. The CDR3 loop reads CASSTRGAVRTEAFF. The CDR3 DNA reads TGTGCCAGTAGTACCAGGGGTGCGGTGAGAACTGAGGCTTTCTTT.

The chain has TRBV24-1 and TRBJ2-2; no firm D call. This CDR3 is built from 12 residues. Germline V gene data show CDR1 as KGHDR and CDR2 as SFDVKD. The V end was cut by 9 bases, the J end by 5 bases, with 9 bases between. CDR3 loop: CATGPRTGELFF. DNA of the CDR3: TGTGCCACCGGGCCCCGTACCGGGGAGCTGTTTTTT.

V is TRBV5-1 and J is TRBJ2-3; no reliable D call. From germline, CDR1 is SGHRS and CDR2 YFSETQ. The CDR3 contains 14 residues. V shed 5 bases and J shed 0 bases, with 10 bases lying between them. The CDR3, as DNA: TGCGCCAGCAGAACCTATACTAGCACAGATACGCAGTATTTT. Its protein is CASRTYTSTDTQYF.

The rearrangement uses TRBV5-1 and TRBJ2-1, with 8 bases matching TRBD1. Trimming took 3 bases from V and 4 from J; bases not matched to a gene: 3. This CDR3 region has 14 residues. The V gene's germline CDR1 is SGHRS and CDR2 YFSETQ. CDR3 in DNA: TGCGCCAGCAGCTCGGGACAGGATTACAATGAGCAGTTCTTC. Its protein is CASSSGQDYNEQFF.

The chain couples TRBV7-9 to TRBJ2-2, with TRBD2 as a possible D gene (5 bases). This CDR3 spans 13 amino acids. CDR1 is SEHNR, CDR2 FQNEAQ, per germline (reference sequence). The ends were cut back, 5 bases at V and 3 bases at J, with 7 bases in the middle. CDR3 sequence (DNA): TGTGCCAGCAGCCCGGACTACACCGGGGAGCTGTTTTTT. The encoded protein is CASSPDYTGELFF. Full variable domain (missing parts from reference TRBV7-9 and TRBJ2-2): DTGVSQNPRHKITKRGQNVTFRCDPISEHNRLYWYRQTLGQGPEFLTYFQNEAQLEKSRLLSDRFSAERPKGSFSTLEIQRTEQGDSAMYLCASSPDYTGELFFGEGSRLTVL.

The chain couples TRBV11-2 to TRBJ1-2; D is unresolved. The V gene lost 2 bases and the J gene lost 2 bases, with 12 bases spanning the gap. The CDR3 covers 15 residues. Germline V CDR1 and CDR2: SGHAT, FQNNGV. The CDR3 bases are TGTGCCAGCAGCTTATTCCCTGACTGGAACTATGGCTACACCTTC. Protein product: CASSLFPDWNYGYTF.

The chain has TRBV27 and TRBJ2-7; a possible D gene is TRBD1 (6 bases). The CDR3 loop spans 14 amino acids. V lost 6 bases and J lost 3, with 15 bases in between. Germline V gene lookup returns CDR1 MNHEY and CDR2 SMNVEV (reference sequence). The DNA for the CDR3 is TGTGCCAGCAGGGACAGTGAGCTTTTCTACGAGCAGTACTTC. The encoded protein is CASRDSELFYEQYF.

The gene calls are TRBV29-1 and TRBJ1-4; 11 bases are a match to TRBD1. CDR3 length: 16 residues. Germline CDR1 and CDR2: SQVTM and ANQGSEA. V was clipped by 1 base and J by 8 bases; unmatched bases: 9. CDR3 sequence: CSVEGGTGTGGEKLFF. DNA for the CDR3: TGCAGCGTTGAAGGGGGTACTGGGACAGGGGGAGAAAAACTGTTTTTT.

The chain has TRBV30 and TRBJ1-1; D might be TRBD1 (5 bases). Germline V gene sequence: CDR1 GTSNPN, CDR2 SVGIG (reference sequence). This CDR3 spans 12 amino acids. V was trimmed by 2 bases and J by 5 bases, leaving 9 bases between them. In DNA form, the CDR3 reads TGTGCCTGGAGTCAGGGTGAAACTGAAGCTTTCTTT. Protein: CAWSQGETEAFF.

This chain uses TRBV6-5 with TRBJ2-7; tentative D call: TRBD1 (6 bases). CDR1 and CDR2 (germline): MNHEY, SVGAGI. V shed 2 bases and J shed 4 bases, with 9 bases lying between them. This CDR3 has 13 amino acids. The CDR3, as DNA: TGTGCCAGCAGTTACGGCAGGGGTTACGAGCAGTACTTC. It yields the protein CASSYGRGYEQYF.

For the CDR3, the DNA is TGTGCCAGCAGTGACTCCGGGACAGGGGTCGGAGGCTACACCTTC. Its translation is CASSDSGTGVGGYTF. The rearrangement uses TRBV6-4 and TRBJ1-2; 10 bases align to TRBD1. CDR3 length: 15 amino acids. With V trimmed by 0 bases and J by 8 bases, 6 bases remained unmatched. Germline values: CDR1 MRHNA, CDR2 SNTAGT.

The genes are TRBV6-5 and TRBJ2-3; D perhaps matches TRBD2 (5 bases). The CDR3 length is 14 residues. Looked up from germline, CDR1 is MNHEY and CDR2 is SVGAGI. The V gene lost 4 bases and the J gene lost 6 bases, with 14 bases spanning the gap. CDR3 residues: CASSFRDVRDTQYF. CDR3 nucleotide sequence: TGTGCCAGCAGTTTCCGGGATGTCAGGGATACGCAGTATTTT.

The V call is TRBV9, the J call TRBJ1-2, with D maybe TRBD1 (5 bases). The CDR3 runs 15 residues. Germline V gene data show CDR1 as SGDLS and CDR2 as YYNGEE. The germline V and J ends were trimmed by 4 bases and 4 bases, with 17 bases remaining between them. The CDR3 protein is CASSLGSGLSYGYTF. CDR3 nucleotides: TGTGCCAGCAGCTTGGGGTCAGGGTTAAGCTATGGCTACACCTTC.

The chain carries TRBV11-2 and TRBJ2-5; the D gene is possibly TRBD1 (6 bases). V lost 5 bases to trimming and J lost 10 bases, with 14 bases between them. The length of the CDR3 is 12 residues. Per the germline V gene, CDR1 is SGHAT and CDR2 is FQNNGV. CDR3: CASSIQGFDQYF. The DNA for the CDR3 is TGTGCCAGCAGCATCCAGGGGTTCGACCAGTACTTC.

This chain links TRBV13 with TRBJ2-3; 10 bases map to TRBD2. Per the germline V gene, CDR1 is PRHDT and CDR2 is FYEKMQ (reference sequence). This CDR3 region has 16 residues. V shed 3 bases, J shed 0 bases, and the junction held 3 bases outside the gene matches. CDR3 in amino acids: CASSFKREGSTDTQYF. The CDR3 DNA reads as TGTGCCAGCAGCTTTAAGCGGGAGGGAAGCACAGATACGCAGTATTTT.

This chain uses TRBV3-1 (or the pseudogene TRBV3-2) with TRBJ1-5, with 7 bases fitting TRBD1. The CDR3 loop spans 13 amino acids. The germline CDR1 and CDR2 sequences are LGHDT and YNNKEL (reference sequence). With 4 bases clipped from V and 5 bases from J, the junction kept 2 bases outside the gene matches. The CDR3 DNA follows: TGTGCCAGCAGCCCCCAGGGGGATCAGCCCCAGCATTTT. Translated, it gives CASSPQGDQPQHF.

The rearrangement joins TRBV28 to TRBJ1-2; maybe TRBD1 (6 bases). CDR1 is MDHEN and CDR2 is SYDVKM in the germline V gene. The CDR3 loop spans 15 amino acids. Trimming shortened V by 6 bases and J by 0 bases, and 14 bases separated the two germline ends. This chain's CDR3 is CASRVTGEPNYGYTF. The CDR3 DNA follows: TGTGCCAGCAGAGTGACAGGAGAACCTAACTATGGCTACACCTTC.

This clone has just one count. The chain employs TRBV7-3 and TRBJ1-1; D unclear. The CDR3 contains 13 residues. The V end lost 5 bases, the J end lost 7 bases, and 14 bases lay between the germline ends. Germline-derived CDR1 and CDR2 are SGHTA and FQGTGA. Written as DNA, the CDR3 is TGTGCCAGCAGCCGAATCCATGCGAATGAAGCTTTCTTT. Translation: CASSRIHANEAFF.

J is TRBJ2-2 and V is TRBV27; tentatively, D is TRBD2 (6 bases). Trimming pared 5 bases from V and 6 bases from J, leaving 13 bases between. Germline values: CDR1 MNHEY, CDR2 SMNVEV (reference sequence). The CDR3 runs to 14 residues. CDR3: CASSPSPGAGELFF. The CDR3 nucleotides read TGTGCCAGCAGTCCATCCCCGGGGGCCGGGGAGCTGTTTTTT.

The chain carries TRBV3-1 (or the pseudogene TRBV3-2) and TRBJ2-1; D may be TRBD2 (6 bases). V lost 3 bases, J lost 8 bases, and 20 bases lay in between. CDR3 length: 16 residues. Germline assignment: CDR1 LGHDT and CDR2 YNNKEL (reference sequence). CDR3 sequence reads: CASSHQTSRAFDEQFF. CDR3 DNA: TGTGCCAGCAGCCACCAAACTAGCCGAGCGTTCGATGAGCAGTTCTTC.

This sequence joins TRBV5-1 and TRBJ2-1; a weak D match, TRBD2 (7 bases). CDR3 length: 14 amino acids. Trimming took 6 bases from V and 9 from J, leaving 19 bases between them. Looked up from germline, CDR1 is SGHRS and CDR2 is YFSETQ. The CDR3 DNA reads TGCGCCAGCACCATATGGGGGGGCGAAATTGAGCAGTTCTTC. Translation: CASTIWGGEIEQFF.

The chain couples TRBV29-1 to TRBJ2-5; maybe TRBD2 (6 bases). The CDR3 spans 12 residues. CDR1 is SQVTM and CDR2 is ANQGSEA in the germline V gene. V was pared by 6 bases and J by 7 bases, with 15 bases between. CDR3 in DNA: TGCAGCGTAGGGACTTACTCTGGGACCCAGTACTTC. Encoded protein: CSVGTYSGTQYF.

The V call is TRBV11-1, the J call TRBJ1-6; D not certain. The CDR3 sequence is 15 residues long. Trimming shortened V by 4 bases and J by 7 bases, and 14 bases separated the two germline ends. CDR1 and CDR2 (germline): SGHAT, FQDESV (reference sequence). CDR3 sequence: CASSWRASPNSPLHF. The CDR3, as DNA: TGTGCCAGCAGCTGGAGGGCCTCGCCGAATTCACCCCTCCACTTT. The variable domain in full, completed from reference TRBV11-1 and TRBJ1-6, reads EAEVAQSPRYKITEKSQAVAFWCDPISGHATLYWYRQILGQGPELLVQFQDESVVDDSQLPKDRFSAERLKGVDSTLKIQPAELGDSAMYLCASSWRASPNSPLHFGNGTRLTVT.

The chain employs TRBV5-6 and TRBJ2-3; D gene ambiguous. The CDR3 has 16 amino acids. In germline, CDR1 is SGHDT, CDR2 YYEEEE. Deletions cut 0 bases from V and 2 bases from J, with 13 bases between. CDR3 in amino acids: CASSLVRHIDTDTQYF. The CDR3 coding sequence is TGTGCCAGCAGCTTGGTCCGACACATTGACACAGATACGCAGTATTTT.